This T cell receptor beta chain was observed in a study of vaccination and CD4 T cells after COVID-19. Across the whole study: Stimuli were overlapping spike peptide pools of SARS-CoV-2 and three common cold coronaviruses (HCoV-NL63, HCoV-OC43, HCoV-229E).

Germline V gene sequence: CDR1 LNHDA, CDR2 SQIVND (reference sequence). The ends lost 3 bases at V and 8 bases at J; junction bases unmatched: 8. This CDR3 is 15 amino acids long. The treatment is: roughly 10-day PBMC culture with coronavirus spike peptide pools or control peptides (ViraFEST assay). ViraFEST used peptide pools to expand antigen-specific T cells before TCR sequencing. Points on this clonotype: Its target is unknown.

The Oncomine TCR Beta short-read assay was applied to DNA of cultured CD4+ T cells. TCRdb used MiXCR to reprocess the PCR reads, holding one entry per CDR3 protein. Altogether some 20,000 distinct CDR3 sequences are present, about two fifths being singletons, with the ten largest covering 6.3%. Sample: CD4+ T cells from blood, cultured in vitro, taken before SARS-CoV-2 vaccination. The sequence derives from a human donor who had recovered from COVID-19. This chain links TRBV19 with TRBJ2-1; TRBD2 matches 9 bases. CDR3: CASSITAGGWDEQFF. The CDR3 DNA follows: TGTGCCAGTAGTATCACTGCGGGAGGGTGGGATGAGCAGTTCTTC.